These T cell receptor beta chains were read from a single sample in a study of regulatory T cells in long-lasting Graves disease. TCRdb passed the multiplex PCR reads through MiXCR, listing each CDR3 protein once. The sample includes some 280,000 distinct CDR3 sequences, under 25% of them seen just once. Sequencing was performed on peripheral blood mononuclear cells (PBMCs), taken when the disease was refractory, from a patient treated with antithyroid drugs. The receptors shown here come from a female donor with Graves disease. The CDR3 runs from the conserved cysteine through the conserved F or W. Fields, in order: clone size, V gene, D gene, J gene, CDR3 protein, CDR3 DNA. A D gene is named only where the DNA matches it firmly. Rows may omit the clone size; those that give it use once, few, many or a size class.

few	TRBV18	-	TRBJ2-4	CASSMKKEAKNIQYF	TGTGCCAGCTCTATGAAAAAAGAGGCCAAAAACATTCAGTACTTC
-	TRBV27	TRBD1	TRBJ2-7	CASSLKGQGAYEQYF	TGTGCCAGCAGTTTGAAGGGACAGGGGGCCTACGAGCAGTACTTC
few	TRBV3-1	TRBD1	TRBJ2-7	CASSQDLIERQGVPYEQYF	TGTGCCAGCAGCCAAGATCTGATCGAAAGGCAGGGGGTTCCCTACGAGCAGTACTTC
-	TRBV6-2/TRBV6-3	-	TRBJ2-3	CASNPLGAPSAGLSAQYF	TGTGCCAGCAACCCCCTGGGGGCCCCGTCTGCGGGCTTGAGCGCGCAGTATTTT
few	TRBV5-8	TRBD2	TRBJ2-2	CASSLAFGTSRYTGELFF	TGTGCCAGCAGCTTGGCTTTTGGGACTAGCAGATACACCGGGGAGCTGTTTTTT
many	TRBV28	-	TRBJ2-5	CASREGLGETQYF	TGTGCCAGCAGAGAGGGCCTAGGAGAGACCCAGTACTTC
many	TRBV6-1	TRBD2	TRBJ2-2	CASSLLAGGPVTGELFF	TGTGCCAGCAGCCTTCTAGCGGGAGGGCCCGTCACCGGGGAGCTGTTTTTT
-	TRBV6-2/TRBV6-3	TRBD1	TRBJ1-4	CAGGTGDNEKLFF	TGTGCCGGCGGGACAGGAGATAATGAAAAACTGTTTTTT
many	TRBV7-9	-	TRBJ1-5	CASSLNKQPQHF	TGTGCCAGCAGCTTAAACAAGCAGCCCCAGCATTTT
few	TRBV6-1	TRBD1	TRBJ2-7	CAASPGQGYEQYF	TGTGCCGCCAGCCCCGGACAGGGTTACGAGCAGTACTTC
few	TRBV20-1	-	TRBJ1-2	CSALYPGPFEDGYTF	TGCAGTGCCCTTTACCCGGGACCTTTCGAAGATGGCTACACCTTC
-	TRBV6-9	TRBD2	TRBJ2-7	CASSYLSGTPHEQYF	TGTGCCAGCAGTTACTTGAGCGGGACCCCCCACGAGCAGTACTTC
-	TRBV7-9	TRBD2	TRBJ2-4	CASSSLGTSGRKNIQYF	TGTGCCAGCAGCTCACTAGGGACTAGCGGACGCAAAAACATTCAGTACTTC
many	TRBV6-5	TRBD1	TRBJ2-7	CASSYSRGQGRQYF	TGTGCCAGCAGTTACTCAAGGGGACAGGGAAGGCAGTACTTC
many	TRBV7-9	-	TRBJ2-2	CASSLYVVTTGELFF	TGTGCCAGCAGCTTATACGTAGTCACGACCGGGGAGCTGTTTTTT
few	TRBV5-6	TRBD1	TRBJ2-2	CASSLTGAGGELFF	TGTGCCAGCAGCTTGACAGGGGCGGGCGGGGAGCTGTTTTTT
-	TRBV4-3	TRBD2	TRBJ2-7	CASSQDPGGYEQYF	TGCGCCAGCAGCCAAGATCCGGGAGGCTACGAGCAGTACTTC
-	TRBV14	TRBD1	TRBJ2-5	CASSQDIRQGTLQETQYF	TGTGCCAGCAGCCAAGATATTCGACAGGGCACCCTCCAAGAGACCCAGTACTTC